The clone carrying this TCR beta chain was detected once. The antigen is undetermined. This CDR3 region has 13 residues. CDR1 SNHLY and CDR2 FYNNEI come from the germline V gene. Trimming took 8 bases from V and 5 from J; bases not matched to a gene: 6. The data originate from a study of CD8 T cells in Susac syndrome. Study conclusions and caveats: Total CD8+ and CD8+ TEMRA repertoires contained over 15 and five Susac-specific public clones, respectively. It was in TEMRA cells and active patients that Susac CD8+ clonal expansion peaked.

cDNA came from approximately 0.5 to 1 ug RNA primed by random hexamers. Across 54 Vbeta and 13 Jbeta, immunoSEQ multiplex PCR amplified TCR beta CDR3. Using its own MiXCR run on the immunoSEQ multiplex PCR reads, TCRdb lists one record per CDR3 protein. The sample shows approximately 87,000 distinct CDR3 sequences, around 96% of them seen only once. The clonotype comes from a human donor with Susac syndrome. The sequenced sample consisted of CD8+ T cells from PBMCs. This chain links TRBV2 with TRBJ2-1; 7 nucleotides match TRBD2. The CDR3 protein is CASLGGSHNEQFF. As DNA, the CDR3 is TGTGCCAGCCTCGGCGGGAGTCACAATGAGCAGTTCTTC.